This TCR beta chain was sequenced for a study of CD8 T cells in Susac syndrome. An amount of RNA that ranged from roughly 0.45 to 1 ug was reverse transcribed with random hexamers. TCRdb re-called the immunoSEQ multiplex PCR reads with MiXCR, one entry per CDR3 protein. The sample holds around 100,000 distinct CDR3 sequences, approximately 95% seen once. The CDR3 runs 14 residues. Per germline, CDR1 LNHNV and CDR2 YYDKDF (reference sequence). Trimming removed 2 bases at V and 1 base at J, with 9 bases between. The chain employs TRBV15 and TRBJ2-7; D is perhaps TRBD2 (6 bases). The specimen sequenced was CD8+ T cells from PBMCs. The receptor comes from a human donor with Susac syndrome. The CDR3 sequence is CATSRQGLSYEQYF. The CDR3 nucleotides read TGTGCCACCAGCAGACAGGGACTTTCCTACGAGCAGTACTTC.